The sample holds one count of the clone carrying this T cell receptor (beta chain). Antigen specificity is unknown. This sample was included in a study of T cell responses to AZD1222 COVID-19 vaccine. Study as a whole: Investigators merged groups given second doses at roughly 4 or roughly 12 weeks.

General study findings and limits: Increased Spike-specific TCR breadth and depth were observed after two AZD1222 doses.

Generated by immunoSEQ multiplex PCR, the TCRdb table keeps only in-frame clones and is missing some. The sample yields around 140,000 clones, over 75% seen once. V dropped 8 bases and J dropped 4 bases, with 18 bases sitting between them. Germline CDR1 is MNHEY and CDR2 is SMNVEV (reference sequence). The CDR3 length is 15 residues. The chain couples TRBV27 to TRBJ2-1; unclear D gene. This specimen consisted of peripheral blood, obtained on day 0 of AZD1222 vaccination. This receptor was taken from an adult in good health. CDR3 DNA: TGTGCCAGCGGAGATGGGTTAGCTAGGTACAATGAGCAGTTCTTC. The encoded protein is CASGDGLARYNEQFF.